These T cell receptor beta chains were read from a single sample in a study of blood T cell repertoires in COVID-19. TCRdb keeps only in-frame clones here, not all; method: immunoSEQ multiplex PCR. The repertoire includes 150,000 or so clones, more than 75% of them detected once, and 6% to 7% sits in the top ten. The material sequenced was peripheral blood. These receptors originate from a man aged 80 or over with acute or convalescent COVID-19. Each CDR3 is given without its conserved first and last residue. Fields, in order: V gene, CDR3 protein.

V: TRBV2
CDR3: ASRQNSYEQY

V: TRBV7-9
CDR3: ASSLVGEPNYGYT

V: TRBV2
CDR3: ASSDGTSKSTDTQY

V: TRBV27
CDR3: ASSLLNSPLH

V: TRBV12-3/TRBV12-4
CDR3: ASSFVLNTEAF

V: TRBV2
CDR3: ASSLQGAGNEKLF

V: TRBV18
CDR3: ASSRGGPTGEQY

V: TRBV19
CDR3: ASSMRTVSTEAF

V: TRBV5-4
CDR3: ASSLGGPVYVMNTEAF

V: TRBV18
CDR3: ASSGGYSTDTQY

V: TRBV2
CDR3: ASSGGGVETQY

V: TRBV28
CDR3: ASAARGRRGTEAF

V: TRBV7-3
CDR3: ASSLMAGVNTGELF

V: TRBV6-1
CDR3: ASSEAGRANEKLF

V: TRBV27
CDR3: ASRRDRSSYNEQF

V: TRBV18
CDR3: ASSPSPQAKDSPLH

V: TRBV10-2
CDR3: ASNDPIFLAGAYNEQF

V: TRBV19
CDR3: ASSRAEGTVSNQPQH

V: TRBV7-8
CDR3: ASSLAEGGNQPQH

V: TRBV18
CDR3: ASSPSGRRANEKLF

V: TRBV28
CDR3: ASLSGSSIYEQY

V: TRBV11-2
CDR3: ASSLLTGVTDTQY

V: TRBV6-1
CDR3: ASSDDFFGLAGERLYEQY

V: TRBV5-6
CDR3: ASSGPGQATYEQY

V: TRBV7-9
CDR3: ASSSSGSEIEAF

V: TRBV4-2
CDR3: ASSQVGQLSNQPQH

V: TRBV3-1/TRBV3-2
CDR3: ASSQEIGEKNYEQY

V: TRBV3-1/TRBV3-2
CDR3: ASSQARAYEQY

V: TRBV6-5
CDR3: ARGGTHNEQF

V: TRBV5-6
CDR3: ASSRDREGYGYT

V: TRBV19
CDR3: ASRNRGNNQPQH

V: TRBV7-9
CDR3: ASSSSLDFTSGNEQF

V: TRBV28
CDR3: ASSLHQGEGNT

V: TRBV18
CDR3: ASSPPGQFYGYT

V: TRBV3-1/TRBV3-2
CDR3: ASRAPGDTEAF

V: TRBV5-1
CDR3: ASRLDSNYGYT

V: TRBV6-1
CDR3: ASSESGNYGYT

V: TRBV5-1
CDR3: ASSLDRGGYT

V: TRBV18
CDR3: ASSPQGATEAF

V: TRBV7-9
CDR3: ASSTQTNTEAF

V: TRBV18
CDR3: ASFVSSGNTIY

V: TRBV10-3
CDR3: AISHPGTGGGEQF